The rows below give T cell receptor beta chains drawn from one sample of a study of shared clonotypes between healthy human individuals. Some clones are missing from TCRdb's copy, which holds only in-frame ones; the method was immunoSEQ multiplex PCR. The sample lists fewer than 800,000 clones; about 91% were seen once. The sequencing input was naive CD8+ T cells sorted from blood. These receptors all stem from a man in his thirties or forties in good health. CDR3s include the opening cysteine and the closing phenylalanine or tryptophan. The order of the fields is D gene, clone size, J gene, V gene, CDR3 protein, CDR3 DNA. D genes are given only for firm matches. The listing skips clone size in some rows; elsewhere it reads once, few, many or a size class.

D: TRBD2
size: -
J: TRBJ2-7
V: TRBV9
CDR3: CASSGTSGSYEQYF
DNA: TGTGCCAGCAGCGGGACTAGCGGGTCCTACGAGCAGTACTTC

D: -
size: -
J: TRBJ2-7
V: TRBV27
CDR3: CASSLGPGFMGEQYF
DNA: TGTGCCAGCAGTTTGGGGCCAGGGTTTATGGGCGAGCAGTACTTC

D: -
size: -
J: TRBJ2-7
V: TRBV7-9
CDR3: CASSFGGVNEQYF
DNA: TGTGCCAGCAGCTTTGGTGGCGTCAACGAGCAGTACTTC

D: -
size: -
J: TRBJ2-7
V: TRBV10-2
CDR3: CASSESGVGWDEQYF
DNA: TGCGCCAGCAGTGAGTCGGGGGTCGGGTGGGACGAGCAGTACTTC

D: -
size: -
J: TRBJ2-7
V: TRBV4-1
CDR3: CASSQGGAASYEQYF
DNA: TGCGCCAGCAGCCAAGGAGGGGCCGCCTCCTACGAGCAGTACTTC

D: -
size: -
J: TRBJ2-7
V: TRBV11-3
CDR3: CASSLYLTQSPYEQYF
DNA: TGTGCCAGCAGCTTATACCTCACACAATCTCCATACGAGCAGTACTTC

D: -
size: -
J: TRBJ1-2
V: TRBV21-1
CDR3: CASSKAPPDSFYTF
DNA: TGTGCCAGCAGCAAAGCCCCCCCGGACAGCTTCTACACCTTC

D: TRBD2
size: -
J: TRBJ2-3
V: TRBV11-2
CDR3: CASSFVAGASSTDTQYF
DNA: TGTGCCAGCAGCTTCGTAGCGGGGGCCTCTAGCACAGATACGCAGTATTTT

D: -
size: -
J: TRBJ2-7
V: TRBV18
CDR3: CASSPGRSSSYEQYF
DNA: TGTGCCAGCTCACCAGGCAGGTCATCATCCTACGAGCAGTACTTC

D: -
size: -
J: TRBJ2-7
V: TRBV6-1
CDR3: CASSEVGAPLYEQYF
DNA: TGTGCCAGCAGTGAAGTCGGGGCCCCCCTCTACGAGCAGTACTTC

D: TRBD2
size: -
J: TRBJ2-1
V: TRBV15
CDR3: CATSRVKRGLADYNEQFF
DNA: TGTGCCACCAGCAGAGTAAAGCGGGGGCTAGCGGACTACAATGAGCAGTTCTTC

D: -
size: -
J: TRBJ2-1
V: TRBV28
CDR3: CASSFRQSSYNEQFF
DNA: TGTGCCAGCAGTTTCCGGCAGAGCTCCTACAATGAGCAGTTCTTC

D: TRBD2
size: -
J: TRBJ2-7
V: TRBV10-3
CDR3: CAISGPGTSGRAKIDEQYF
DNA: TGTGCCATCAGTGGGCCCGGGACTAGCGGGAGGGCCAAGATCGACGAGCAGTACTTC

D: -
size: -
J: TRBJ2-7
V: TRBV27
CDR3: CASGSPVTDFYEQYF
DNA: TGTGCCAGCGGCAGCCCCGTTACGGACTTCTACGAGCAGTACTTC

D: TRBD1
size: once
J: TRBJ2-7
V: TRBV5-8
CDR3: CASSLVSRGLYEQYF
DNA: TGTGCCAGCAGCTTGGTTTCCAGGGGGCTCTACGAGCAGTACTTC

D: TRBD1
size: -
J: TRBJ2-1
V: TRBV27
CDR3: CASSSRTGYNEQFF
DNA: TGTGCCAGCAGTTCGAGGACAGGTTACAATGAGCAGTTCTTC

D: -
size: -
J: TRBJ1-5
V: TRBV4-3
CDR3: CASSQDIQGNQPQHF
DNA: TGCGCCAGCAGCCAAGATATCCAGGGAAATCAGCCCCAGCATTTT

D: -
size: -
J: TRBJ2-7
V: TRBV19
CDR3: CASSGDRSYEQYF
DNA: TGTGCCAGTAGTGGGGACCGTTCCTACGAGCAGTACTTC

D: TRBD1
size: -
J: TRBJ2-1
V: TRBV7-9
CDR3: CASSATTGVNEQFF
DNA: TGTGCCAGCAGCGCGACGACAGGGGTTAATGAGCAGTTCTTC

D: -
size: -
J: TRBJ2-5
V: TRBV29-1
CDR3: CSVVNPWKLETQYF
DNA: TGCAGCGTTGTTAATCCTTGGAAGTTAGAGACCCAGTACTTC

D: TRBD2
size: -
J: TRBJ2-1
V: TRBV7-9
CDR3: CASTLGLAGANEQFF
DNA: TGTGCCAGCACCCTAGGACTAGCGGGAGCCAATGAGCAGTTCTTC

D: -
size: few
J: TRBJ2-7
V: TRBV10-1
CDR3: CASSESSSYEQYF
DNA: TGCGCCAGCAGTGAGTCATCGTCCTACGAGCAGTACTTC

D: TRBD1
size: -
J: TRBJ1-1
V: TRBV7-2
CDR3: CASSANRGQNTEAFF
DNA: TGTGCCAGCAGCGCAAACAGGGGGCAAAACACTGAAGCTTTCTTT

D: TRBD2
size: -
J: TRBJ2-2
V: TRBV4-1
CDR3: CASTATGLAGVANTGELFF
DNA: TGCGCCAGCACCGCCACAGGGCTAGCGGGAGTAGCGAACACCGGGGAGCTGTTTTTT

D: -
size: -
J: TRBJ2-3
V: TRBV18
CDR3: CASSPYGTDTQYF
DNA: TGTGCCAGCTCACCATACGGCACAGATACGCAGTATTTT

D: TRBD1
size: -
J: TRBJ2-1
V: TRBV5-1
CDR3: CASSETGTVLLLEQFF
DNA: TGCGCCAGCAGCGAGACCGGGACAGTACTCCTCTTGGAGCAGTTCTTC

D: -
size: -
J: TRBJ1-4
V: TRBV27
CDR3: CASSRRTRGHEKLFF
DNA: TGTGCCAGCAGCCGCCGAACAAGAGGGCATGAAAAACTGTTTTTT

D: TRBD2
size: -
J: TRBJ2-5
V: TRBV18
CDR3: CASSPGLGLLETQYF
DNA: TGTGCCAGCTCACCGGGACTAGGATTATTGGAGACCCAGTACTTC

D: -
size: -
J: TRBJ1-5
V: TRBV28
CDR3: CASSLGQGQHQPQHF
DNA: TGTGCCAGCAGTTTGGGGCAGGGGCAGCACCAGCCCCAGCATTTT

D: -
size: -
J: TRBJ1-3
V: TRBV4-1
CDR3: CASSPRGNTIYF
DNA: TGCGCCAGCAGCCCGCGCGGAAACACCATATATTTT

D: TRBD1
size: -
J: TRBJ1-1
V: TRBV5-4
CDR3: CASSWNRGLGTEAFF
DNA: TGTGCCAGCAGCTGGAACAGGGGACTGGGCACTGAAGCTTTCTTT